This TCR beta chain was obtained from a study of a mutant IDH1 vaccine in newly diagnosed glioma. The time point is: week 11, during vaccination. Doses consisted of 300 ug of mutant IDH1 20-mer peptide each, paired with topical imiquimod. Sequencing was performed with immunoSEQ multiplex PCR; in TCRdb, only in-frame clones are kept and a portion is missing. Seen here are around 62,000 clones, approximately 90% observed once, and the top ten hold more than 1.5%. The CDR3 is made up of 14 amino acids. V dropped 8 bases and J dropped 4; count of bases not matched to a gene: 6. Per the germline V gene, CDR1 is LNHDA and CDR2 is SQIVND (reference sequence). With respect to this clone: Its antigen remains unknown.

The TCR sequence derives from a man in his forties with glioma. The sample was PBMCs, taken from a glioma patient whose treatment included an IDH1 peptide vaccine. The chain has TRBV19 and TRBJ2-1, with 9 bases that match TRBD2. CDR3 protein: CASGSGRAYNEQFF. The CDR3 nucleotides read TGTGCCAGTGGTAGCGGGAGAGCATACAATGAGCAGTTCTTC.